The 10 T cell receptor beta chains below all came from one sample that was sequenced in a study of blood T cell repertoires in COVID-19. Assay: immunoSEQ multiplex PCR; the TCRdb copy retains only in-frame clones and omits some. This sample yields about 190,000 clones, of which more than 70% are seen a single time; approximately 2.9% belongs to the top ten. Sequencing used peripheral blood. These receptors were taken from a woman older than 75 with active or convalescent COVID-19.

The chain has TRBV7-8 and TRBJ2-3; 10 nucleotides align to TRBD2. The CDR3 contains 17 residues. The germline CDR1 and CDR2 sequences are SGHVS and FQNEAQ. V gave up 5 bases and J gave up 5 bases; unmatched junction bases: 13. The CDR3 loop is CASSNRMLAGDQDTQYF. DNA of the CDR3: TGTGCCAGCAGCAACCGAATGCTAGCGGGGGATCAAGATACGCAGTATTTT.

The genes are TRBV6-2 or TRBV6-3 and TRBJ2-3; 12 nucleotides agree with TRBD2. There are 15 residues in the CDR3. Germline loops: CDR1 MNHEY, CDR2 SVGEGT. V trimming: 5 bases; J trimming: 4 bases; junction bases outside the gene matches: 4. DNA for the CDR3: TGTGCCAGCAGTACATCTAGCGGGGGGGCAGATACGCAGTATTTT. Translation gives CASSTSSGGADTQYF.

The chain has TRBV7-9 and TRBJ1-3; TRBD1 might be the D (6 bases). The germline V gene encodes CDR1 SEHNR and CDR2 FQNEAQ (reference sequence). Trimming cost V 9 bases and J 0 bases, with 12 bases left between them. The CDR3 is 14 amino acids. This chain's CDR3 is CASLDRHSGNTIYF. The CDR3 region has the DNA TGTGCCAGTCTAGACAGGCACTCTGGAAACACCATATATTTT.

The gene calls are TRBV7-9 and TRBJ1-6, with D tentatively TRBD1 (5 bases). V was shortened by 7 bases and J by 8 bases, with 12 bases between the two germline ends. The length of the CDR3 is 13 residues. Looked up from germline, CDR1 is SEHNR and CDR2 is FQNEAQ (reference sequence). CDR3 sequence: CASKKGVDSPLHF. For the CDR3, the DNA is TGTGCCAGCAAAAAAGGGGTTGATTCACCCCTCCACTTT.

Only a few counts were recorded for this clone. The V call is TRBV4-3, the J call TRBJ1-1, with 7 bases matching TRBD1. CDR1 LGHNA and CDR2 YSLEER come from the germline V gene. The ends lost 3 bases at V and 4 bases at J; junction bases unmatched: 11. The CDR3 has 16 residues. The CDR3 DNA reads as TGCGCCAGCAGCCACTCACCGGAGGGGGCGAGCACTGAAGCTTTCTTT. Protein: CASSHSPEGASTEAFF.

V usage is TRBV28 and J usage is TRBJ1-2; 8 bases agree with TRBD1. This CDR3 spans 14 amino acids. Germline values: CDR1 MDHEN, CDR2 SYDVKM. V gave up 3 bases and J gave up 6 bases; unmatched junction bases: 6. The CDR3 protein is CASSLLRGLNGYTF. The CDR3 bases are TGTGCCAGCAGTTTGCTCAGGGGGCTGAATGGCTACACCTTC.

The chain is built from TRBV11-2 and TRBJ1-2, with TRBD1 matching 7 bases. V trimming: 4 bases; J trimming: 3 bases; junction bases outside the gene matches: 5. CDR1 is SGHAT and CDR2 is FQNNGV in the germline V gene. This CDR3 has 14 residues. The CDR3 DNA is TGTGCCAGCAGCTCCAGGACAGGCCACTATGGCTACACCTTC. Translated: CASSSRTGHYGYTF.

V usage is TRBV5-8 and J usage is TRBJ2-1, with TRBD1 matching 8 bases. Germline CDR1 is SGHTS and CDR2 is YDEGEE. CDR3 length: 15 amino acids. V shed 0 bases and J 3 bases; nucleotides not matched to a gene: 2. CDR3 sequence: CASSLGDRSYNEQFF. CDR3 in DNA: TGTGCCAGCAGCTTGGGGGACAGGAGCTACAATGAGCAGTTCTTC.

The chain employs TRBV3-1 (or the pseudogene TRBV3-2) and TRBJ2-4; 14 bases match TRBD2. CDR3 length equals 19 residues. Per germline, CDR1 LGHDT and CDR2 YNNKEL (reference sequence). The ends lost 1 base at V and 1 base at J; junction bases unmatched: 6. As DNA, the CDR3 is TGTGCCAGCAGCCAAGCCGGGACTAGCGGGGGCCGGGCCAAAAACATTCAGTACTTC. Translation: CASSQAGTSGGRAKNIQYF.

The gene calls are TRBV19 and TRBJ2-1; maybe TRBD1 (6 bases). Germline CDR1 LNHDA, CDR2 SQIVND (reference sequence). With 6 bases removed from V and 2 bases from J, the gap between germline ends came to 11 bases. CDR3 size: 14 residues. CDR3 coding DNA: TGTGCCAGTAGCCCTGACAGGACCTACAATGAGCAGTTCTTC. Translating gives CASSPDRTYNEQFF.